A single sample is the source of the 3 T cell receptor beta chains below, sequenced in a study of beta chain features in type 1 diabetes. Notes on the study in general: Among patients with Type 1 diabetes, TCRB CDR3s were moderately but significantly shorter in every one of the four CD4+ subsets.

Expressed TCRB transcripts were sequenced because the entire RNA isolate underwent reverse transcription. This table comes from immunoSEQ multiplex PCR, and its TCRdb copy is limited to in-frame clones, with some not included. This sample yields approximately 250,000 clones, of which about a sixth are seen a single time; 0.07% to 0.095% belongs to the top ten. These receptors' antigens are unknown. Material for sequencing was naive CD4+ T cells from blood. These receptors originate from a man aged 30 to 39 with type 1 diabetes.

Remarks on this clone: Relative to the germline gene, one junction end is altered; a read error may explain this. The chain employs TRBV7-7 and TRBJ2-3, with no clear D. This CDR3 spans 13 amino acids. Germline CDR1 SSHAT, CDR2 FNYEAQ (reference sequence). Here the CDR3 DNA reads TGTGCTAGCAGCTTAGGATTGACAGATACGCAGTATTTT. Amino acids: CASSLGLTDTQYF.

V and J are TRBV6-5 and TRBJ2-7; D is tentatively TRBD1 or TRBD2 (5 bases each). Trimming cost V 0 bases and J 4 bases, with 16 bases left between them. CDR3 length: 16 residues. Germline CDR1 reads MNHEY; CDR2 reads SVGAGI. CDR3 DNA sequence: TGTGCCAGCAGTTACTCGACAGCGCCTGGGGGTTACGAGCAGTACTTC. Translating it yields CASSYSTAPGGYEQYF.

This chain links TRBV28 with TRBJ1-1; 7 bases are a match to TRBD1. Trimming took 7 bases from V and 1 from J; bases not matched to a gene: 6. Germline lookup yields CDR1 MDHEN and CDR2 SYDVKM. CDR3 size: 14 residues. The CDR3 loop is CASTRGDRNTEAFF. The CDR3 DNA follows: TGTGCCAGCACTCGCGGGGACAGGAACACTGAAGCTTTCTTT.